This T cell receptor (beta chain) was recovered during a study of blood T cell repertoires in COVID-19. Germline V lookup: CDR1 MDHEN, CDR2 SYDVKM. V was shortened by 5 bases and J by 0 bases, with 13 bases between the two germline ends. The CDR3 totals 15 residues. The repertoire was sequenced with immunoSEQ multiplex PCR; TCRdb's copy has only in-frame clones and lacks some. The profile shows approximately 50,000 clones, 90% of them singletons. The specimen was peripheral blood. This TCR derives from a man aged 70 or older with acute or convalescent COVID-19. The rearrangement uses TRBV28 and TRBJ1-1; D might be TRBD1 (5 bases). Here the CDR3 DNA reads TGTGCCAGCAGTATACACGACAGACTGAACACTGAAGCTTTCTTT. Translation: CASSIHDRLNTEAFF.